The source of this T cell receptor (beta chain) is a study of blood T cell repertoires in COVID-19. CDR1 is GTSNPN, CDR2 SVGIG, per germline (reference sequence). V lost 4 bases, J lost 5 bases, and 14 bases lay in between. The CDR3 has 13 amino acids. Assay: immunoSEQ multiplex PCR; the TCRdb copy retains only in-frame clones and omits some. The sample consists of approximately 250,000 clones, 84% of them appearing once. What was sequenced was peripheral blood. The rearrangement links TRBV30 to TRBJ2-5; D possibly corresponds to TRBD1 (5 bases). The sequence was collected from a woman in her 40s who had recovered from COVID-19. CDR3 sequence reads: CAWKGLGSETQYF. DNA for the CDR3: TGTGCCTGGAAGGGGTTGGGCTCGGAGACCCAGTACTTC.